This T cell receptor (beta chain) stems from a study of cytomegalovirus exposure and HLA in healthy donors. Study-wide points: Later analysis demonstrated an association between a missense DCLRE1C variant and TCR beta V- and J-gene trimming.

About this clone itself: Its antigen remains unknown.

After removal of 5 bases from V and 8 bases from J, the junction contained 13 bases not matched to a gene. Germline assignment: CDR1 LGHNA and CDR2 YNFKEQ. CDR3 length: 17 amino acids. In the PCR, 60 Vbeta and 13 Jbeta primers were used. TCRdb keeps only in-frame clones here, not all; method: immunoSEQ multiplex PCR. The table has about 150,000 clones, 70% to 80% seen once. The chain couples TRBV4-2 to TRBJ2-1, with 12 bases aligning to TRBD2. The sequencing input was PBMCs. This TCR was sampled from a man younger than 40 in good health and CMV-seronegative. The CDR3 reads CASSSTSGGLLHYEQFF. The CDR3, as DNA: TGTGCCAGCAGCTCAACTAGCGGGGGGCTTCTACACTATGAGCAGTTCTTC.